These 29 T cell receptor beta chains were all obtained from the same sample, sequenced in a study of control samples from healthy donors and cancer patients. The method was immunoSEQ multiplex PCR; TCRdb's version includes in-frame clones alone and lacks a portion of them. The sample holds about 140,000 clones, about 90% seen once. The sequenced sample consisted of blood. These receptors were obtained from a man aged 18 to 29 in good health.

The chain couples TRBV7-9 to TRBJ1-1; 10 bases map to TRBD1. The germline V gene encodes CDR1 SEHNR and CDR2 FQNEAQ (reference sequence). The CDR3 is made up of 14 amino acids. Trimming removed 4 bases from V and 4 bases from J; junction bases left unmatched: 3. The CDR3 DNA sequence: TGTGCCAGCAGCTCCGGACAGGGGGTCACTGAAGCTTTCTTT. Its translation: CASSSGQGVTEAFF.

This clone has just one count. The genes are TRBV9 and TRBJ2-1, with 8 bases that match TRBD2. Germline lookup yields CDR1 SGDLS and CDR2 YYNGEE. V dropped 0 bases and J dropped 2; count of bases not matched to a gene: 1. The CDR3 extends over 15 amino acids. CDR3 sequence (DNA): TGTGCCAGCAGCGTAGGAGCGGGGGCCTACAATGAGCAGTTCTTC. Translated: CASSVGAGAYNEQFF.

The chain is built from TRBV4-3 and TRBJ2-5; D is unresolved. V lost 1 base and J lost 5, with 11 bases in between. From germline, CDR1 is LGHNA and CDR2 YSLEER. This CDR3 contains 14 residues. CDR3 loop: CASSQVMLDETQYF. The CDR3 region has the DNA TGCGCCAGCAGCCAAGTGATGCTAGACGAGACCCAGTACTTC.

The rearrangement joins TRBV19 to TRBJ2-7; D is uncertain. This CDR3 region has 12 residues. Trimming pared 4 bases from V and 0 bases from J, leaving 4 bases between. CDR1 and CDR2 (germline): LNHDA, SQIVND (reference sequence). CDR3 bases: TGTGCCAGTAGTAACAACTCCTACGAGCAGTACTTC. It is translated as CASSNNSYEQYF.

This clone was recorded once. CDR3 amino acids: CASSQDLVETGELFF. The CDR3, as DNA: TGTGCCAGCAGCCAAGATCTGGTGGAAACCGGGGAGCTGTTTTTT. The chain joins TRBV3-1 (or the pseudogene TRBV3-2) to TRBJ2-2; no clear D gene. Germline lookup yields CDR1 LGHDT and CDR2 YNNKEL (reference sequence). The CDR3 is 15 amino acids. V dropped 0 bases and J dropped 5 bases, with 10 bases sitting between them.

This chain joins TRBV4-1 and TRBJ2-1; tentatively, D is TRBD1 or TRBD2 (7 bases each). The CDR3 is 15 residues long. Germline-derived CDR1 and CDR2 are MGHRA and YSYEKL. Deletions cut 4 bases from V and 9 bases from J, with 19 bases between. In nucleotides, the CDR3 is TGCGCCAGCAGCCCCTACCCCAGGGGGGGAGCTGAGCAGTTCTTC. Amino acids: CASSPYPRGGAEQFF.

The V and J genes are TRBV24-1 and TRBJ1-1; D not certain. Germline V lookup: CDR1 KGHDR, CDR2 SFDVKD. With 2 bases removed from V and 5 bases from J, the gap between germline ends came to 5 bases. The CDR3 length is 12 residues. For the CDR3, the DNA is TGTGCCACCAGTGATTCGGGGACTGAAGCTTTCTTT. This translates into CATSDSGTEAFF.

V is TRBV6-5 and J is TRBJ2-1; tentative D call: TRBD2 (6 bases). The CDR3 covers 14 residues. The germline V gene encodes CDR1 MNHEY and CDR2 SVGAGI. Trimming removed 4 bases at V and 5 bases at J, with 12 bases between. As DNA, the CDR3 is TGTGCCAGCAGTTGGGGACTTTCCGACAATGAGCAGTTCTTC. Translating gives CASSWGLSDNEQFF.

This chain connects TRBV20-1 to TRBJ2-7, with D perhaps matching TRBD1 (5 bases). Trimming stripped 7 bases from V and 2 bases from J, with 9 bases between. CDR1 and CDR2 from the germline V gene are DFQATT and SNEGSKA (reference sequence). The CDR3 runs to 11 residues. The CDR3 region has the DNA TGCAGTGTATCGGACACCTACGAGCAGTACTTC. Protein product: CSVSDTYEQYF.

The chain links TRBV28 to TRBJ1-2, with unresolved D. With 5 bases removed from V and 7 bases from J, the gap between germline ends came to 14 bases. Germline values: CDR1 MDHEN, CDR2 SYDVKM. CDR3 size: 13 residues. CDR3 residues: CASSQPSTGGYTF. The CDR3 DNA follows: TGTGCCAGCAGTCAACCCTCGACCGGTGGCTACACCTTC.

The J gene is TRBJ2-5, the V gene TRBV29-1, with D uncertain. The V gene's germline CDR1 is SQVTM and CDR2 ANQGSEA. The CDR3 spans 10 residues. Trimming took off 4 bases at V and 4 bases at J, with 4 bases between the two ends. CDR3: CSVGGETQYF. CDR3 bases: TGCAGCGTTGGGGGAGAGACCCAGTACTTC.

The rearrangement links TRBV6-5 to TRBJ2-1; possible D gene TRBD1, 5 bases. The germline V and J ends were trimmed by 6 bases and 7 bases, with 19 bases remaining between them. This CDR3 is 15 amino acids long. CDR1 is MNHEY, CDR2 SVGAGI, per germline. CDR3 DNA: TGTGCCAGCAGCACCTACCGGCACTCAGGGAATGAGCAGTTCTTC. Protein: CASSTYRHSGNEQFF.

The chain is built from TRBV28 and TRBJ1-5; no reliable D call. The germline V gene encodes CDR1 MDHEN and CDR2 SYDVKM. CDR3 length: 13 amino acids. The ends were cut back, 3 bases at V and 3 bases at J, with 6 bases in the middle. CDR3 residues: CASSFPLNQPQHF. The CDR3 DNA is TGTGCCAGCAGTTTTCCCCTCAATCAGCCCCAGCATTTT.

The chain couples TRBV2 to TRBJ2-1, with TRBD1 matching 12 bases. J lost 3 bases, V lost 4 bases, and 1 base had no gene match. Germline V gives CDR1 SNHLY, CDR2 FYNNEI. This CDR3 comprises 15 residues. For the CDR3, the DNA is TGTGCCAGCAGTGGGGACAGGGGGCTCTACAATGAGCAGTTCTTC. Translating it yields CASSGDRGLYNEQFF. Combining the CDR3 with reference TRBV2 and TRBJ2-1 gives the whole variable domain EPEVTQTPSHQVTQMGQEVILRCVPISNHLYFYWYRQILGQKVEFLVSFYNNEISEKSEIFDDQFSVERPDGSNFTLKIRSTKLEDSAMYFCASSGDRGLYNEQFFGPGTRLTVL.

The chain carries TRBV9 and TRBJ1-1; D might be TRBD1 (5 bases). V was cut by 4 bases and J by 0 bases, with 16 bases left in between. CDR1 is SGDLS, CDR2 YYNGEE, per germline. The CDR3 is made up of 16 amino acids. The chain's CDR3 is CASSPTPGRMNTEAFF. DNA of the CDR3: TGTGCCAGCAGCCCAACCCCGGGACGGATGAACACTGAAGCTTTCTTT.

The CDR3 nucleotides read TGTGCCAGCAGTTTGACGGGGGTCGGCTATGGCTACACCTTC. Its protein product is CASSLTGVGYGYTF. The chain is built from TRBV6-5 and TRBJ1-2, with TRBD1 as a possible D gene (5 bases). The CDR3 length is 14 residues. Germline values: CDR1 MNHEY, CDR2 SVGAGI. The ends were cut back, 4 bases at V and 4 bases at J, with 13 bases in the middle.

This clone was seen a handful of times. The chain is built from TRBV5-1 and TRBJ2-1, with D perhaps matching TRBD1 (5 bases). Germline assignment: CDR1 SGHRS and CDR2 YFSETQ. V was clipped by 1 base and J by 2 bases, with 10 bases between them. There are 15 residues in the CDR3. The CDR3 loop is CASSLTGPPYNEQFF. Here the CDR3 DNA reads TGCGCCAGCAGCTTGACAGGACCGCCCTACAATGAGCAGTTCTTC.

CDR3 nucleotides: TGTGCCAGCAGCATAGGGGGACAGGGTAACTCACCCCTCCACTTT. This translates into CASSIGGQGNSPLHF. This chain links TRBV3-1 (or the pseudogene TRBV3-2) with TRBJ1-6, with 9 bases matching TRBD1. The CDR3 loop spans 15 amino acids. The germline V gene has CDR1 LGHDT and CDR2 YNNKEL (reference sequence). The ends lost 5 bases at V and 10 bases at J; junction bases unmatched: 9.

The chain uses TRBV10-3 and TRBJ2-1, with D tentatively TRBD2 (5 bases). V lost 3 bases to trimming and J lost 13 bases, with 16 bases between them. The CDR3 consists of 13 residues. Per germline, CDR1 ENHRY and CDR2 SYGVKD. The CDR3 region has the DNA TGTGCCATCAGTGAAGTGGTACTAGGTTATCAGTTCTTC. It specifies CAISEVVLGYQFF.

V and J are TRBV6-2 or TRBV6-3 and TRBJ1-6; the D is unclear. Germline V CDR1 and CDR2: MNHEY, SVGEGT. V shed 6 bases and J shed 3 bases, with 15 bases lying between them. The CDR3 runs 16 residues. This CDR3 reads CASSPGNRGYNSPLHF. DNA of the CDR3: TGTGCCAGCAGCCCCGGTAACCGCGGCTATAATTCACCCCTCCACTTT.

V gene TRBV5-4 combines with J gene TRBJ1-4; D may be TRBD1 (6 bases). V dropped 0 bases and J dropped 6 bases, with 15 bases sitting between them. The CDR3 is 16 amino acids. Germline V gene sequence: CDR1 SGHNT, CDR2 YYREEE (reference sequence). The CDR3 region is CASSLGPGQGDEKLFF. CDR3 coding DNA: TGTGCCAGCAGCTTGGGCCCGGGACAAGGGGATGAAAAACTGTTTTTT. Looking up the rest from reference TRBV5-4 and TRBJ1-4 gives the full variable domain: ETGVTQSPTHLIKTRGQQVTLRCSSQSGHNTVSWYQQALGQGPQFIFQYYREEENGRGNFPPRFSGLQFPNYSSELNVNALELDDSALYLCASSLGPGQGDEKLFFGSGTQLSVL.

The CDR3 DNA reads TGTGCCAGCAGTTCCCGGCGGGGGAAAAACATTCAGTACTTC. It codes for CASSSRRGKNIQYF. The chain uses TRBV28 and TRBJ2-4; 7 nucleotides agree with TRBD2. The junction had 4 bases not matched to a gene; V was cut back by 4 bases and J by 4 bases. CDR1 and CDR2 from the germline V gene are MDHEN and SYDVKM. The CDR3 contains 14 residues. The entire variable domain, with the rest obtained from reference TRBV28 and TRBJ2-4, is as follows: DVKVTQSSRYLVKRTGEKVFLECVQDMDHENMFWYRQDPGLGLRLIYFSYDVKMKEKGDIPEGYSVSREKKERFSLILESASTNQTSMYLCASSSRRGKNIQYFGAGTRLSVL.

The gene calls are TRBV4-2 and TRBJ1-5, with D possibly matching TRBD1 (5 bases). V lost 0 bases and J lost 2, with 11 bases in between. CDR1 and CDR2 (germline): LGHNA, YNFKEQ. This CDR3 is 16 amino acids long. The CDR3 here is CASSQDVGRGNQPQHF. The CDR3 bases are TGTGCCAGCAGCCAAGATGTCGGCAGGGGCAATCAGCCCCAGCATTTT.

This sequence joins TRBV6-5 and TRBJ1-5; no definite D call. Germline assignment: CDR1 MNHEY and CDR2 SVGAGI. V lost 5 bases and J lost 5, with 16 bases in between. This CDR3 spans 15 amino acids. CDR3 sequence (DNA): TGTGCCAGCAGTCCCACCCTGGAGGGTGATCAGCCCCAGCATTTT. Translated, it gives CASSPTLEGDQPQHF.

CDR3 sequence reads: CASSPLTSGGAGELFF. For the CDR3, the DNA is TGTGCCAGCAGCCCCCTGACTAGCGGGGGGGCCGGGGAGCTGTTTTTT. The rearrangement links TRBV9 to TRBJ2-2, with 14 bases that match TRBD2. From germline, CDR1 is SGDLS and CDR2 YYNGEE. The CDR3 extends over 16 amino acids. Trimming removed 4 bases from V and 6 bases from J; junction bases left unmatched: 5.

The rearrangement links TRBV9 to TRBJ1-1; tentatively, D is TRBD1 (6 bases). The CDR3 covers 16 residues. The germline V gene encodes CDR1 SGDLS and CDR2 YYNGEE. V gave up 4 bases and J gave up 8 bases, with 24 bases separating them. The CDR3 sequence is CASSPGQTFSVVEAFF. The CDR3 bases are TGTGCCAGCAGCCCCGGACAGACTTTCTCTGTCGTCGAAGCTTTCTTT.

This sequence joins TRBV6-5 and TRBJ1-6; D is possibly TRBD1 (6 bases). The length of the CDR3 is 13 residues. V was pared by 6 bases and J by 10 bases, with 13 bases between. Germline-derived CDR1 and CDR2 are MNHEY and SVGAGI. CDR3 DNA: TGTGCCAGCAGGCGGGACAATTACTCACCCCTCCACTTT. Its protein product is CASRRDNYSPLHF.

The V and J genes are TRBV7-8 and TRBJ2-3; TRBD2 agrees at 8 bases. V lost 3 bases and J lost 2; bases outside the gene matches: 4. Germline CDR1 reads SGHVS; CDR2 reads FQNEAQ. CDR3 length equals 15 residues. CDR3 in DNA: TGTGCCAGCAGCTTGCGAGCGGGGGCCACAGATACGCAGTATTTT. Translation: CASSLRAGATDTQYF.

The chain has TRBV9 and TRBJ2-7; 8 bases align to TRBD1. Germline V CDR1 and CDR2: SGDLS, YYNGEE. The CDR3 sequence is 14 residues long. With V trimmed by 4 bases and J by 0 bases, 3 bases remained unmatched. This CDR3 reads CASSPTGGSYEQYF. The CDR3 DNA reads as TGTGCCAGCAGCCCAACAGGGGGCTCCTACGAGCAGTACTTC.